The clone carrying this TCR beta chain has only one observation. In the original processing: Reference gene primer amplification yielded estimated nucleated cell counts. Sequencing was performed with immunoSEQ multiplex PCR; in TCRdb, only in-frame clones are kept and a portion is missing. V, J and clone size reflect that table, while D and trimming were determined from the DNA. This table has roughly 40,000 clones, 79% appearing once. The data derive from a study of blood T cell repertoires in COVID-19. Study context: Collection of acute and convalescent COVID-19 samples took place in the United States, Italy and Spain. The cDNA or gDNA used as material had been derived from T cells, B-cell-depleted T cells, or PBMCs.

V lost 5 bases to trimming and J lost 2 bases, with 6 bases between them. This CDR3 is built from 13 residues. Germline V gene lookup returns CDR1 SGHVS and CDR2 FQNEAQ. The clonotype was recovered from a man between 65 and 85 years old with acute or convalescent COVID-19. The sequenced material came from peripheral blood. The chain joins TRBV7-8 to TRBJ2-2; no firm D call. The CDR3 reads CASSPINTGELFF. CDR3 coding DNA: TGTGCCAGCAGCCCAATTAACACCGGGGAGCTGTTTTTT.